This T cell receptor (beta chain) was captured in a study of cytomegalovirus exposure and HLA in healthy donors. Points from the study as a whole: The study recorded 160 or so TCR beta chains that were cytomegalovirus-associated. CMV serostatus was the only immune exposure information that was available.

Concerning this clone: Its cognate antigen is unknown.

The CDR3 loop spans 8 amino acids. CDR1 is SGHAT and CDR2 is FQNNGV in the germline V gene. V lost 9 bases and J 13 bases, leaving 7 bases between the germline ends. The primer mix had 60 Vbeta and 13 Jbeta primers. Data came from immunoSEQ multiplex PCR; TCRdb stores just in-frame clones and leaves some out. Among approximately 150,000 clones listed, about 80% were seen once. The chain employs TRBV11-2 and TRBJ2-1; unclear D gene. The TCR comes from a young man in good health and CMV-seronegative. The specimen was PBMCs. CDR3 nucleotide sequence: TGTGCCAGGGCCCATCAGTTCTTC. It is translated as CARAHQFF.